The 8 T cell receptor beta chains below come from one sample, sequenced in a study of identical twins listed by TCRdb under 2016. To prepare the library, 5' RACE was applied. Sequenced on an Illumina HiSeq 2000. TCRdb redid the processing of the public reads, applying fastp at Q25 and MiXCR, and retained in-frame beta chains. When rows share a CDR3 protein, they turn into one entry using the most common DNA and genes. The sample includes under 500,000 distinct CDR3 sequences, with roughly an eighth observed a single time. The top ten constitute 0.8% to 1% of the sample. These data also formed part of another study, on yellow fever vaccine responses in identical twins.

The material sequenced was CD4+ T cells sorted from blood. The source is a woman under 30 in good health.

This clonotype was seen ten or more times. The chain combines TRBV3-1 with TRBJ2-5; no definite D call. This CDR3 spans 14 amino acids. The germline CDR1 and CDR2 sequences are LGHDT and YNNKEL (reference sequence). V was cut by 0 bases and J by 4 bases, with 9 bases left in between. CDR3 residues: CASSQDRISETQYF. DNA for the CDR3: TGTGCCAGCAGCCAAGACCGGATATCAGAGACCCAGTACTTC.

The chain combines TRBV18 with TRBJ1-1; the D is unclear. Trimming removed 3 bases from V and 2 bases from J, with 7 bases in between. The CDR3 loop spans 13 amino acids. Germline values: CDR1 KGHSH, CDR2 LQKENI. Here the CDR3 reads CASSPELNTEAFF. CDR3 bases: TGTGCCAGCTCACCGGAGCTCAACACTGAAGCTTTCTTT.

V and J are TRBV10-3 and TRBJ2-3; D may be TRBD2 (5 bases). The CDR3 covers 14 residues. Germline-derived CDR1 and CDR2 are ENHRY and SYGVKD. Trimming left V 6 bases short and J 0 bases short, with 10 bases between. CDR3 in amino acids: CAIRSGTSTDTQYF. The CDR3 coding sequence is TGTGCCATCAGGAGCGGAACTAGCACAGATACGCAGTATTTT.

This clonotype was detected ten times or more. V usage is TRBV7-2 and J usage is TRBJ2-5; D is ambiguous. The CDR3 runs to 14 residues. V was pared by 2 bases and J by 5 bases, with 12 bases between. CDR1 is SGHTA, CDR2 FQGNSA, per germline. The CDR3 here is CASSLPGDRETQYF. The CDR3, as DNA: TGTGCCAGCAGCTTACCTGGGGATCGGGAGACCCAGTACTTC.

The rearrangement joins TRBV2 to TRBJ2-5; D might be TRBD1 (5 bases). V shed 3 bases and J shed 3 bases, with 14 bases lying between them. The CDR3 length is 15 residues. CDR1 and CDR2 from the germline V gene are SNHLY and FYNNEI. The DNA for the CDR3 is TGTGCCAGCAGTGACCCCCAGGGCTTGGAAGAGACCCAGTACTTC. The encoded protein is CASSDPQGLEETQYF.

The V call is TRBV21-1, the J call TRBJ2-1; the D segment call TRBD1 is taken from the table without a DNA check. TRBV21-1 is tagged as a pseudogene. This CDR3 has 17 amino acids. CDR3 loop: CASSTPGQDCSYNEQFF. For the CDR3, the DNA is TGTGCCAGCAGCACTCCGGGACAGGACTGCTCCTACAATGAGCAGTTCTTC.

Only a few counts were recorded for this clonotype. V gene TRBV20-1 combines with J gene TRBJ2-1; no definite D call. This CDR3 is built from 9 residues. The germline V gene has CDR1 DFQATT and CDR2 SNEGSKA (reference sequence). This CDR3 is CSHLNEQFF. CDR3 DNA sequence: TGCAGCCACCTCAATGAGCAGTTCTTC.

Many counts were recorded for this clonotype. The chain joins TRBV12-3 or TRBV12-4 to TRBJ1-2, with D hard to call. The CDR3 runs to 14 residues. Trimming cost V 6 bases and J 4 bases, with 15 bases left between them. In DNA form, the CDR3 reads TGTGCCAGCAGCGTAGGGCAAACCAGCTATGGCTACACCTTC. Protein sequence: CASSVGQTSYGYTF.